A selection of T cell receptor beta chains follows, all from one sample in a study of T cell responses to AZD1222 COVID-19 vaccine. Libraries were prepared by immunoSEQ multiplex PCR; TCRdb keeps only in-frame clonotypes and omits some of them. The table has about 140,000 clones, 88% seen once; the top ten hold about 3.5%. Sequenced material: peripheral blood, taken on day 0 of AZD1222 vaccination. All receptors derive from an adult in good health. CDR3s include the opening cysteine and the closing phenylalanine or tryptophan. Fields, in order: J gene, D gene, clone size, V gene, CDR3 protein, CDR3 DNA. A D gene is named only where the DNA matches it firmly. A clone size is listed for some rows: how often the clone was seen (once, few, many), or a class if it is expanded.

J gene: TRBJ2-3
D gene: TRBD1
clone size: once
V gene: TRBV6-6
CDR3 protein: CASSNLDRETDTQYF
CDR3 DNA: TGTGCCAGCAGCAACCTAGACAGGGAAACAGATACGCAGTATTTT

J gene: TRBJ2-3
D gene: .
clone size: .
V gene: TRBV7-9
CDR3 protein: CASSLDRAQETQYF
CDR3 DNA: TGTGCCAGCAGCTTAGACCGGGCCCAGGAAACGCAGTATTTT

J gene: TRBJ1-2
D gene: .
clone size: .
V gene: TRBV7-9
CDR3 protein: CASSAPGTYGYTF
CDR3 DNA: TGTGCCAGCAGCGCACCGGGGACCTATGGCTACACCTTC

J gene: TRBJ1-6
D gene: .
clone size: .
V gene: TRBV7-9
CDR3 protein: CASNAMLGSPLHF
CDR3 DNA: TGTGCCAGCAACGCCATGCTGGGTTCACCCCTCCACTTT

J gene: TRBJ2-5
D gene: .
clone size: few
V gene: TRBV2
CDR3 protein: CASTGVHRETQYF
CDR3 DNA: TGTGCCAGCACTGGGGTGCATCGGGAGACCCAGTACTTC

J gene: TRBJ1-5
D gene: TRBD1
clone size: .
V gene: TRBV19
CDR3 protein: CASSQDREQPQHF
CDR3 DNA: TGTGCCAGTAGCCAAGACAGGGAACAGCCCCAGCATTTT

J gene: TRBJ1-2
D gene: .
clone size: .
V gene: TRBV12-3/TRBV12-4
CDR3 protein: CASSSGRYGGYTF
CDR3 DNA: TGTGCCAGCAGTTCCGGCAGGTATGGCGGCTACACCTTC

J gene: TRBJ2-5
D gene: .
clone size: .
V gene: TRBV6-5
CDR3 protein: CASRDGGQETQYF
CDR3 DNA: TGTGCCAGCAGGGACGGGGGCCAAGAGACCCAGTACTTC

J gene: TRBJ1-1
D gene: .
clone size: .
V gene: TRBV9
CDR3 protein: CASSATTGANTEAFF
CDR3 DNA: TGTGCCAGCAGCGCCACGACCGGGGCAAACACTGAAGCTTTCTTT

J gene: TRBJ2-7
D gene: .
clone size: few
V gene: TRBV10-1
CDR3 protein: CASSPHTSSYEQYF
CDR3 DNA: TGCGCCAGCAGCCCTCACACCAGCTCCTACGAGCAGTACTTC

J gene: TRBJ2-7
D gene: .
clone size: .
V gene: TRBV12-3/TRBV12-4
CDR3 protein: CASSLSPVPEQYF
CDR3 DNA: TGTGCCAGCAGTTTATCTCCCGTACCCGAGCAGTACTTC

J gene: TRBJ2-5
D gene: .
clone size: .
V gene: TRBV18
CDR3 protein: CASSQKETQYF
CDR3 DNA: TGTGCCAGCTCACAAAAAGAGACCCAGTACTTC

J gene: TRBJ1-2
D gene: .
clone size: .
V gene: TRBV5-4
CDR3 protein: CASSLVGQRTF
CDR3 DNA: TGTGCCAGCAGCTTGGTCGGCCAGAGGACCTTC

J gene: TRBJ2-3
D gene: .
clone size: .
V gene: TRBV5-4
CDR3 protein: CASSLFVADTQYF
CDR3 DNA: TGTGCCAGCAGCTTGTTTGTAGCAGATACGCAGTATTTT

J gene: TRBJ2-7
D gene: TRBD2
clone size: .
V gene: TRBV5-8
CDR3 protein: CASRPGLAGTEQYF
CDR3 DNA: TGTGCCAGCAGGCCGGGACTAGCCGGGACGGAGCAGTACTTC

J gene: TRBJ1-1
D gene: .
clone size: .
V gene: TRBV10-3
CDR3 protein: CAISEWGQVNTEAFF
CDR3 DNA: TGTGCCATCAGTGAGTGGGGACAAGTTAACACTGAAGCTTTCTTT

J gene: TRBJ1-6
D gene: .
clone size: .
V gene: TRBV6-1
CDR3 protein: CASSEFPTNSPLHF
CDR3 DNA: TGTGCCAGCAGTGAATTCCCCACAAATTCACCCCTCCACTTT

J gene: TRBJ2-5
D gene: .
clone size: .
V gene: TRBV30
CDR3 protein: CAWIRGETQYF
CDR3 DNA: TGTGCCTGGATCCGGGGTGAGACCCAGTACTTC

J gene: TRBJ2-2
D gene: TRBD1
clone size: .
V gene: TRBV27
CDR3 protein: CASSPLGQGIGELFF
CDR3 DNA: TGTGCCAGCAGCCCTTTGGGACAGGGTATAGGGGAGCTGTTTTTT

J gene: TRBJ2-2
D gene: .
clone size: .
V gene: TRBV4-3
CDR3 protein: CASSQDVYSWNTGELFF
CDR3 DNA: TGCGCCAGCAGCCAAGATGTTTACAGTTGGAACACCGGGGAGCTGTTTTTT

J gene: TRBJ2-7
D gene: .
clone size: .
V gene: TRBV6-2/TRBV6-3
CDR3 protein: CASSYTNPYEQYF
CDR3 DNA: TGTGCCAGCAGTTACACAAATCCCTACGAGCAGTACTTC

J gene: TRBJ1-1
D gene: TRBD1
clone size: .
V gene: TRBV29-1
CDR3 protein: CSVGQGADTEAFF
CDR3 DNA: TGCAGCGTTGGACAGGGGGCGGACACTGAAGCTTTCTTT

J gene: TRBJ2-2
D gene: .
clone size: .
V gene: TRBV9
CDR3 protein: CASSVGTGSYTGELFF
CDR3 DNA: TGTGCCAGCAGCGTAGGTACAGGGAGTTACACCGGGGAGCTGTTTTTT

J gene: TRBJ2-3
D gene: .
clone size: .
V gene: TRBV27
CDR3 protein: CASSLSPDTQYF
CDR3 DNA: TGTGCCAGCAGTTTATCCCCAGATACGCAGTATTTT

J gene: TRBJ2-5
D gene: TRBD2
clone size: .
V gene: TRBV9
CDR3 protein: CASSPGGVLAKTQYF
CDR3 DNA: TGTGCCAGCAGCCCCGGCGGGGTACTAGCGAAGACCCAGTACTTC

J gene: TRBJ1-5
D gene: .
clone size: .
V gene: TRBV28
CDR3 protein: CASIIGGGSNQPQHF
CDR3 DNA: TGTGCCAGCATCATCGGGGGGGGTAGCAATCAGCCCCAGCATTTT

J gene: TRBJ1-1
D gene: TRBD1
clone size: .
V gene: TRBV15
CDR3 protein: CATSRGQGLNTEAFF
CDR3 DNA: TGTGCCACCAGCAGAGGACAGGGCCTGAACACTGAAGCTTTCTTT

J gene: TRBJ2-7
D gene: .
clone size: .
V gene: TRBV6-5
CDR3 protein: CASSPLTGGGHEQYF
CDR3 DNA: TGTGCCAGCAGTCCACTTACAGGGGGGGGCCACGAGCAGTACTTC

J gene: TRBJ2-1
D gene: .
clone size: once
V gene: TRBV7-2
CDR3 protein: CASSHRLVVTYNEQFF
CDR3 DNA: TGTGCCAGCAGCCACAGACTAGTCGTTACGTACAATGAGCAGTTCTTC

J gene: TRBJ1-6
D gene: .
clone size: .
V gene: TRBV5-1
CDR3 protein: CASSLEAEDNSPLHF
CDR3 DNA: TGCGCCAGCAGCTTGGAGGCCGAGGATAATTCACCCCTCCACTTT

J gene: TRBJ2-5
D gene: .
clone size: .
V gene: TRBV30
CDR3 protein: CAWSVLTETQYF
CDR3 DNA: TGTGCCTGGAGTGTCTTGACGGAGACCCAGTACTTC

J gene: TRBJ1-6
D gene: .
clone size: .
V gene: TRBV18
CDR3 protein: CASSPREGDSPLHF
CDR3 DNA: TGTGCCAGCTCACCACGGGAGGGGGACTCACCCCTCCACTTT

J gene: TRBJ1-3
D gene: .
clone size: .
V gene: TRBV4-1
CDR3 protein: CASSQIYGLRTDGNTIYF
CDR3 DNA: TGCGCCAGCAGCCAAATATACGGACTCAGGACGGATGGAAACACCATATATTTT

J gene: TRBJ2-1
D gene: .
clone size: few
V gene: TRBV7-2
CDR3 protein: CASSLRDGAGNEQFF
CDR3 DNA: TGTGCCAGCAGCTTAAGAGACGGGGCAGGCAATGAGCAGTTCTTC

J gene: TRBJ1-5
D gene: .
clone size: .
V gene: TRBV6-5
CDR3 protein: CASSYSDPAGNQPQHF
CDR3 DNA: TGTGCCAGCAGTTACTCGGACCCCGCTGGCAATCAGCCCCAGCATTTT

J gene: TRBJ1-6
D gene: TRBD1
clone size: .
V gene: TRBV4-1
CDR3 protein: CASSQAEDRVSPLHF
CDR3 DNA: TGCGCCAGCAGCCAAGCCGAAGACAGGGTTTCACCCCTCCACTTT

J gene: TRBJ2-1
D gene: .
clone size: .
V gene: TRBV28
CDR3 protein: CASNLDRYYNEQFF
CDR3 DNA: TGTGCCAGCAATTTAGACAGGTATTACAATGAGCAGTTCTTC

J gene: TRBJ1-5
D gene: .
clone size: once
V gene: TRBV28
CDR3 protein: CASSWRGGNQPQHF
CDR3 DNA: TGTGCCAGCAGTTGGAGGGGCGGCAATCAGCCCCAGCATTTT

J gene: TRBJ1-1
D gene: TRBD1
clone size: .
V gene: TRBV10-3
CDR3 protein: CAIGTGVLNTEAFF
CDR3 DNA: TGTGCCATCGGGACAGGGGTATTGAACACTGAAGCTTTCTTT

J gene: TRBJ2-1
D gene: TRBD2
clone size: .
V gene: TRBV5-1
CDR3 protein: CASSLYGNSGRVYNEQFF
CDR3 DNA: TGCGCCAGCAGCTTGTACGGAAATAGCGGGAGAGTCTACAATGAGCAGTTCTTC

J gene: TRBJ2-7
D gene: TRBD1
clone size: .
V gene: TRBV12-3/TRBV12-4
CDR3 protein: CASRRTGGYEQYF
CDR3 DNA: TGTGCCAGCAGGCGGACAGGGGGCTACGAGCAGTACTTC

J gene: TRBJ1-6
D gene: TRBD1
clone size: .
V gene: TRBV4-3
CDR3 protein: CASSQVGQSSNSPLHF
CDR3 DNA: TGCGCCAGCAGCCAAGTGGGACAGTCAAGTAATTCACCCCTCCACTTT

J gene: TRBJ2-1
D gene: .
clone size: few
V gene: TRBV5-4
CDR3 protein: CASSLGVEKFF
CDR3 DNA: TGTGCCAGCAGCTTGGGGGTAGAAAAGTTCTTC

J gene: TRBJ1-2
D gene: .
clone size: .
V gene: TRBV7-6
CDR3 protein: CASSLGAGSNYGYTF
CDR3 DNA: TGTGCCAGCAGCTTAGGAGCAGGTTCAAACTATGGCTACACCTTC

J gene: TRBJ1-1
D gene: .
clone size: .
V gene: TRBV18
CDR3 protein: CASSPRRVGTEAFF
CDR3 DNA: TGTGCCAGCTCACCACGGAGAGTCGGCACTGAAGCTTTCTTT

J gene: TRBJ2-7
D gene: .
clone size: once
V gene: TRBV7-6
CDR3 protein: CASSPDYYEQYF
CDR3 DNA: TGTGCCAGCAGCCCTGACTACTACGAGCAGTACTTC

J gene: TRBJ1-1
D gene: TRBD1
clone size: .
V gene: TRBV6-5
CDR3 protein: CASSYVTGAPSSAFF
CDR3 DNA: TGTGCCAGCAGTTACGTTACAGGGGCCCCGAGCTCAGCTTTCTTT

J gene: TRBJ2-5
D gene: .
clone size: .
V gene: TRBV4-1
CDR3 protein: CASSRIGPAETQYF
CDR3 DNA: TGCGCCAGCAGCCGGATAGGACCTGCAGAGACCCAGTACTTC

J gene: TRBJ2-1
D gene: .
clone size: .
V gene: TRBV7-9
CDR3 protein: CASSLQGNEQFF
CDR3 DNA: TGTGCCAGCAGCCTACAGGGTAATGAGCAGTTCTTC

J gene: TRBJ1-3
D gene: .
clone size: .
V gene: TRBV28
CDR3 protein: CASSTEGPGGNTIYF
CDR3 DNA: TGTGCCAGCAGTACCGAAGGACCGGGCGGAAACACCATATATTTT

J gene: TRBJ1-2
D gene: .
clone size: .
V gene: TRBV30
CDR3 protein: CAWSAGLGGGYTF
CDR3 DNA: TGTGCCTGGAGTGCTGGACTCGGGGGAGGCTACACCTTC

J gene: TRBJ1-2
D gene: TRBD1
clone size: .
V gene: TRBV7-8
CDR3 protein: CASSLGGQNYGYTF
CDR3 DNA: TGTGCCAGCAGCTTGGGGGGACAGAACTATGGCTACACCTTC

J gene: TRBJ2-1
D gene: .
clone size: .
V gene: TRBV3-1/TRBV3-2
CDR3 protein: CASSQDLRYEQFF
CDR3 DNA: TGTGCCAGCAGCCAAGATCTTCGCTACGAGCAGTTCTTC

J gene: TRBJ2-2
D gene: TRBD2
clone size: .
V gene: TRBV14
CDR3 protein: CASSGLAGTGELFF
CDR3 DNA: TGTGCCAGCAGCGGGCTAGCGGGGACCGGGGAGCTGTTTTTT